The rows below give T cell receptor beta chains drawn from one sample of a study of T cells in Graves' hyperthyroidism and ophthalmopathy. TCRdb re-analysed the multiplex PCR reads in MiXCR, keeping a single row per CDR3 protein. This table holds around 720,000 distinct CDR3 sequences, approximately 36% found once. Sequencing used blood. These receptors were collected from a woman aged 40 to 55 with Graves' hyperthyroidism. Each CDR3 is given with its conserved first and last residue. A D gene is named only where the DNA matches it firmly. Only part of the rows carry a size: once, few, many, or a class if the clone is expanded.

clone size | J gene | CDR3 length | V gene | D gene | CDR3 protein | CDR3 DNA
many | TRBJ2-7 | 14 | TRBV11-2 | TRBD2 | CASSFTGGRNEQYF | TGTGCCAGCAGCTTTACGGGAGGTAGAAACGAGCAGTACTTC
few | TRBJ2-5 | 13 | TRBV6-2/TRBV6-3 | . | CASMSRDIETQYF | TGTGCCAGCATGTCCCGGGATATCGAGACCCAGTACTTC
. | TRBJ2-7 | 15 | TRBV19 | . | CASSLLGTVSYEQYF | TGTGCCAGTAGTCTTCTCGGGACGGTCTCCTACGAGCAGTACTTC
many | TRBJ1-2 | 14 | TRBV3-1 | . | CASSQGGARGGYTF | TGTGCCAGCAGCCAAGGGGGCGCGAGAGGTGGCTACACCTTC
many | TRBJ2-6 | 16 | TRBV6-1 | . | CASRPQDSAGANVLTF | TGTGCCAGCAGGCCACAGGATTCGGCTGGGGCCAACGTCCTGACTTTC
. | TRBJ1-4 | 16 | TRBV3-1 | TRBD1 | CASSSTQGAREEKLFF | TGTGCCAGCAGCTCGACACAGGGGGCAAGGGAGGAAAAACTGTTTTTT
. | TRBJ2-7 | 17 | TRBV10-3 | . | CAISYSRLGQRAYEQYF | TGTGCCATCAGTTACTCCCGCCTAGGACAGCGGGCCTACGAGCAGTACTTC
few | TRBJ1-3 | 15 | TRBV11-3 | . | CASSLGSQAGNTIYF | TGTGCCAGCAGCTTAGGGAGTCAAGCTGGAAACACCATATATTTT
many | TRBJ1-1 | 14 | TRBV7-3 | . | CASSPDGVSTEAFF | TGTGCCAGCAGCCCCGATGGGGTGAGCACTGAAGCTTTCTTT
once | TRBJ1-1 | 16 | TRBV7-9 | . | CASSQRLAVGNTEAFF | TGCGCCAGCAGCCAGAGGCTTGCGGTAGGGAACACTGAAGCTTTCTTT
few | TRBJ1-5 | 15 | TRBV6-5 | . | CASMRRGRVGQPQHF | TGTGCCAGCATGAGGCGTGGGAGGGTCGGTCAGCCCCAGCATTTT
. | TRBJ2-5 | 13 | TRBV29-1 | TRBD2 | CSVESGGQETQYF | TGCAGCGTCGAAAGCGGGGGACAAGAGACCCAGTACTTC
. | TRBJ1-5 | 15 | TRBV10-2 | . | CASSESVNSNRPQHF | TGCGCCAGCAGCGAGTCTGTGAATAGCAATCGGCCCCAGCATTTT
many | TRBJ2-7 | 15 | TRBV29-1 | TRBD1 | CSVEAWGDRKYEQYF | TGCAGCGTTGAAGCATGGGGGGACAGGAAGTACGAGCAGTACTTC
many | TRBJ1-1 | 13 | TRBV29-1 | . | CSGTGQLNTEAFF | TGCAGCGGCACCGGACAGCTGAACACTGAAGCTTTCTTT
few | TRBJ1-2 | 16 | TRBV19 | . | CASSITGIVTQSGYTF | TGTGCCAGTAGTATAACAGGGATTGTTACGCAGAGTGGCTACACCTTC
. | TRBJ2-3 | 11 | TRBV29-1 | TRBD1 | CSVAGGYTQYF | TGCAGCGTCGCAGGGGGTTATACGCAGTATTTT
few | TRBJ1-5 | 16 | TRBV20-1 | TRBD1 | CSARVLGQGYNQPQHF | TGCAGTGCTAGAGTTCTGGGACAGGGGTACAATCAGCCCCAGCATTTT
. | TRBJ1-1 | 12 | TRBV20-1 | . | CSALHMNTEAFF | TGCAGTGCGCTCCATATGAACACTGAAGCTTTCTTT
. | TRBJ1-1 | 16 | TRBV11-3 | . | CASSPQGGAGSTEAFF | TGTGCCAGCAGCCCGCAAGGGGGGGCGGGGAGCACTGAAGCTTTCTTT
many | TRBJ1-1 | 13 | TRBV10-3 | TRBD1 | CATQTGQDTEAFF | TGTGCCACCCAGACGGGACAGGACACTGAAGCTTTCTTT
. | TRBJ2-7 | 15 | TRBV10-3 | . | CASSVSQGPAYEQYF | TGTGCCAGCAGTGTCTCGCAGGGGCCCGCCTACGAGCAGTACTTC
. | TRBJ1-2 | 15 | TRBV10-3 | . | CAISRGRGLSSGYTF | TGTGCCATCTCGCGGGGCAGGGGCCTATCAAGTGGCTACACCTTC
. | TRBJ1-2 | 16 | TRBV20-1 | . | CSARAGTRRPLYGYTF | TGCAGTGCTAGAGCCGGGACACGCCGTCCCCTCTATGGCTACACCTTC
many | TRBJ2-5 | 15 | TRBV7-2 | TRBD2 | CASSLVPSGKETQYF | TGTGCCAGCAGCTTAGTTCCTAGCGGGAAAGAGACCCAGTACTTC
few | TRBJ2-2 | 15 | TRBV30 | . | CAWSVARMNTGELFF | TGTGCCTGGAGTGTAGCCAGGATGAACACCGGGGAGCTGTTTTTT
few | TRBJ2-2 | 12 | TRBV4-3 | . | CASSPDPGELFF | TGCGCCAGCAGCCCCGACCCGGGGGAGCTGTTTTTT
. | TRBJ1-6 | 18 | TRBV2 | . | CASSYSTWDTLYNSPLHF | TGTGCCAGCAGTTACTCGACGTGGGACACCCTCTATAATTCACCCCTCCACTTT
once | TRBJ1-2 | 15 | TRBV7-9 | TRBD1 | CASSSGQGLRAGYTF | TGTGCCAGCAGCTCGGGACAGGGCCTCAGAGCTGGCTACACCTTC
. | TRBJ1-6 | 13 | TRBV20-1 | . | CSARGPTDSPLHF | TGCAGTGCTAGAGGCCCCACTGATTCACCCCTCCACTTT
. | TRBJ2-2 | 16 | TRBV5-1 | TRBD1 | CASSPVDRGNTGELLF | TGCGCCAGCAGCCCAGTAGACAGGGGGAACACCGGGGAGCTGCTTTTT
many | TRBJ2-5 | 14 | TRBV20-1 | . | CSAGDPWRQETQYF | TGCAGTGCTGGGGACCCCTGGCGCCAAGAGACCCAGTACTTC
. | TRBJ2-7 | 16 | TRBV11-1 | TRBD1 | CASSPLSTGNPYEQYF | TGTGCCAGCAGCCCCCTCTCGACAGGGAACCCCTACGAGCAGTACTTC
. | TRBJ2-1 | 14 | TRBV7-2 | TRBD2 | CASSSRAGNNEQFF | TGTGCCAGCAGCTCTCGAGCGGGGAACAATGAGCAGTTCTTC
. | TRBJ1-2 | 14 | TRBV6-5 | . | CASNKAGANYGYTF | TGTGCCAGCAACAAAGCGGGGGCCAACTATGGCTACACCTTC
many | TRBJ1-2 | 13 | TRBV7-8 | . | CASSLPGLDGYTF | TGTGCCAGCAGCTTACCCGGGCTAGATGGCTACACCTTC
. | TRBJ2-7 | 17 | TRBV7-2 | TRBD2 | CASSQGDSGAFSYEQYF | TGTGCCAGCAGCCAAGGGGATAGCGGGGCCTTCTCCTACGAGCAGTACTTC
. | TRBJ2-7 | 15 | TRBV7-2 | TRBD2 | CASSSRGLASYEQYF | TGTGCCAGCAGCAGCCGGGGACTAGCGAGCTACGAGCAGTACTTC
many | TRBJ2-6 | 15 | TRBV7-9 | . | CASSQGYSGANVLTF | TGTGCCAGCAGCCAGGGTTACTCTGGGGCCAACGTCCTGACTTTC
. | TRBJ2-5 | 15 | TRBV10-3 | TRBD2 | CASSYGLADQETQYF | TGTGCCAGCAGCTACGGACTAGCGGACCAAGAGACCCAGTACTTC
many | TRBJ2-6 | 16 | TRBV10-2 | . | CASTGTAYSGANVLTF | TGCGCCAGCACCGGGACCGCTTACTCTGGGGCCAACGTCCTGACTTTC
. | TRBJ2-7 | 14 | TRBV10-3 | . | CAISWTTPSGEQYF | TGTGCCATCAGTTGGACGACCCCATCAGGAGAGCAGTACTTC